A selection of T cell receptor beta chains follows, all from one sample in a study of post-analysis software for immune sequencing data. From the PCR reads, TCRdb called clonotypes with MiXCR, one entry per CDR3 protein. The sample lists hundreds of thousands of distinct CDR3 sequences; roughly 40% were seen once. The sample comprised blood. These receptors all come from a girl between 10 and 17 years old with multiple sclerosis. The CDR3 runs from the conserved cysteine through the conserved F or W. Each record gives: V gene, CDR3 protein.

TRBV20-1 | CSAPTGEETQYF
TRBV20-1 | CSATKDRNIQYF
TRBV12-3/TRBV12-4 | CASSFARGGAFF
TRBV27 | CASSPLTNYGYTF
TRBV20-1 | CSAPRTVNYGYTF
TRBV14 | CASSPRTPGEQYF
TRBV12-3/TRBV12-4 | CASSFLGAQHF
TRBV20-1 | CSARDIAETYGYTF
TRBV12-3/TRBV12-4 | CASSLHSGRRYEQFF
TRBV29-1 | CSVQTAIEAFF
TRBV4-1 | CASSPPGAGQETQYF